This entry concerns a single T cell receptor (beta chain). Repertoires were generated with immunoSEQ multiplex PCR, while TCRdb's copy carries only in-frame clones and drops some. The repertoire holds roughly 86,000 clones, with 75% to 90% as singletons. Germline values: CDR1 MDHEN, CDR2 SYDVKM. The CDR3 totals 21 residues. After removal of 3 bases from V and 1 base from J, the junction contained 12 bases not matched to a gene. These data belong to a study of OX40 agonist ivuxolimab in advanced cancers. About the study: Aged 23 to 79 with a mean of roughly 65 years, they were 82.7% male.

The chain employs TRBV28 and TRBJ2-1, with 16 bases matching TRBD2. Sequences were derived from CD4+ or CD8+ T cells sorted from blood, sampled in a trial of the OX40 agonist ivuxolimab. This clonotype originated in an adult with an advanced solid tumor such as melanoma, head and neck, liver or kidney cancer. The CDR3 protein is CASSFPPRGLAGGPSYNEQFF. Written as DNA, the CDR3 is TGTGCCAGCAGTTTCCCCCCCAGGGGACTAGCGGGAGGGCCTTCCTACAATGAGCAGTTCTTC.